The present T cell receptor beta chain was sequenced within a study of blood T cell repertoires in COVID-19. About the study: Acute and convalescent COVID-19 samples came from the United States, Italy and Spain. T cells, B-cell-depleted T cells, or PBMCs provided the cDNA or gDNA that served as material.

This CDR3 comprises 12 residues. V was cut by 3 bases and J by 2 bases, with 4 bases left in between. In germline, CDR1 is WSHSY, CDR2 SAAADI. Patients from Seattle were sampled longitudinally, starting during active infection. Profiling relied on immunoSEQ multiplex PCR, and the TCRdb table lists in-frame clones only, not all of them. This table has about 200,000 clones, over 80% appearing once. Sample: peripheral blood. This sequence joins TRBV10-2 and TRBJ1-2; D remains unclear. The sequence was collected from a man between 60 and 70 years old with COVID-19, enrolled during active disease. CDR3 protein: CASSDGNYGYTF. In DNA, the CDR3 is TGCGCCAGCAGTGACGGGAACTATGGCTACACCTTC.